The 30 T cell receptor beta chains below were found in one sample sequenced in a study of T cells in Graves' hyperthyroidism and ophthalmopathy. Researchers amplified the TCR beta CDR3 regions from RNA transcripts. First-round RT-PCR with HTBI primers amplified the TCR CDR3 region. Using its own MiXCR run on the multiplex PCR reads, TCRdb lists one record per CDR3 protein. The data contain 350,000 to 450,000 distinct CDR3 sequences, approximately 18% of them singletons. Sequencing was done on a sample of blood. Source of these receptors: a woman in her twenties or thirties with Graves' hyperthyroidism that later progressed to Graves' ophthalmopathy.

The table lists this clonotype with a few counts. The rearrangement joins TRBV11-2 to TRBJ2-2, with D perhaps assigned TRBD1 or TRBD2 (6 bases each). Germline loops: CDR1 SGHAT, CDR2 FQNNGV. This CDR3 spans 14 amino acids. Deletions cut 9 bases from V and 1 base from J, with 12 bases between. For the CDR3, the DNA is TGTGCCAGTAGGAAGGGGGGGAACACCGGGGAGCTGTTTTTT. Residues: CASRKGGNTGELFF.

This clonotype was seen repeatedly, ten times or more. J is TRBJ2-7 and V is TRBV2; D call uncertain. The CDR3 has 13 amino acids. The germline V and J ends were trimmed by 6 bases and 5 bases, with 14 bases remaining between them. Germline CDR1 reads SNHLY; CDR2 reads FYNNEI. The CDR3 nucleotides are TGTGCCAGCAGGAGGTTTGGCCAACACGAGCAGTACTTC. Encoded protein: CASRRFGQHEQYF.

The sample holds many counts of this clonotype. This chain uses TRBV9 with TRBJ2-1; 8 nucleotides agree with TRBD2. The CDR3 length is 14 residues. The J segment lost 3 bases and the V segment lost 2 bases, leaving 1 base of the junction unmatched. Germline assignment: CDR1 SGDLS and CDR2 YYNGEE. In DNA, the CDR3 is TGTGCCAGCAGCGTTAGCGGGGACTACAATGAGCAGTTCTTC. Encoded protein: CASSVSGDYNEQFF.

The genes are TRBV5-5 and TRBJ1-1; D possibly corresponds to TRBD1 (5 bases). Trimming stripped 1 base from V and 0 bases from J, with 10 bases between. Germline CDR1 SGHKS, CDR2 YYEKEE (reference sequence). The CDR3 length is 15 residues. The CDR3, as DNA: TGTGCCAGCAGCTTGAGTCAGGGAGTGAACACTGAAGCTTTCTTT. The encoded protein is CASSLSQGVNTEAFF.

This chain joins TRBV20-1 and TRBJ1-2; 9 bases match TRBD1. The V gene end was trimmed by 0 bases and the J gene end by 7 bases; junction bases not matched to a gene: 12. Germline CDR1 DFQATT, CDR2 SNEGSKA (reference sequence). This CDR3 has 16 amino acids. The CDR3 bases are TGCAGTGCTAGAGACACAGGGGGCTACGTTCTAGGTGGCTACACCTTC. Protein: CSARDTGGYVLGGYTF.

This clonotype was seen repeatedly, ten times or more. The rearrangement joins TRBV7-9 to TRBJ1-2, with a weak D call TRBD1 (6 bases). V lost 3 bases, J lost 0 bases, and 14 bases lay in between. The V gene's germline CDR1 is SEHNR and CDR2 FQNEAQ (reference sequence). The CDR3 is made up of 16 amino acids. CDR3 coding DNA: TGTGCCAGCAGCTTGCGACAGGATCTTACTAACTATGGCTACACCTTC. Protein sequence: CASSLRQDLTNYGYTF.

The chain has TRBV6-1 and TRBJ2-3, with no clear D. Trimming shortened V by 6 bases and J by 0 bases, and 13 bases separated the two germline ends. CDR1 and CDR2 from the germline V gene are MNHNS and SASEGT. There are 15 residues in the CDR3. The CDR3 DNA follows: TGTGCCAGCAGCCCGGACGGATCTAGCACAGATACGCAGTATTTT. Amino acid sequence: CASSPDGSSTDTQYF.

This clonotype was observed a handful of times. The chain couples TRBV5-1 to TRBJ1-3, with D perhaps matching TRBD1 (5 bases). CDR1 is SGHRS and CDR2 is YFSETQ in the germline V gene. V lost 1 base and J lost 0, with 11 bases in between. The length of the CDR3 is 16 residues. CDR3 region: CASSLRSGTSGNTIYF. In nucleotides, the CDR3 is TGCGCCAGCAGCTTGCGATCCGGGACCTCTGGAAACACCATATATTTT.

The rearrangement uses TRBV2 and TRBJ2-3; TRBD2 aligns across 8 bases. This CDR3 region has 14 residues. Germline CDR1 SNHLY, CDR2 FYNNEI. Losses at the gene ends were 6 bases for V and 2 bases for J; bases not matched to a gene: 4. The CDR3 DNA is TGTGCCAGCAGAAAGACTAGCGCCACAGATACGCAGTATTTT. Translated, it gives CASRKTSATDTQYF.

The genes are TRBV27 and TRBJ1-5; D is uncertain. CDR3 length: 14 amino acids. Germline CDR1 MNHEY, CDR2 SMNVEV (reference sequence). Trimming took 2 bases from V and 0 from J, leaving 5 bases between them. Here the CDR3 reads CASSLAYSNQPQHF. The CDR3 DNA sequence: TGTGCCAGCAGTTTAGCCTATAGCAATCAGCCCCAGCATTTT.

This clonotype came up many times. V gene TRBV2 combines with J gene TRBJ1-1, with 7 bases that match TRBD1. CDR1 SNHLY and CDR2 FYNNEI come from the germline V gene. The CDR3 runs 14 residues. The V gene end was trimmed by 6 bases and the J gene end by 6 bases; junction bases not matched to a gene: 10. CDR3 residues: CASRDRQPWAEAFF. CDR3 in DNA: TGTGCCAGCAGGGACAGGCAACCTTGGGCTGAAGCTTTCTTT.

A few counts support this clonotype. The V and J genes are TRBV29-1 and TRBJ1-2, with D tentatively TRBD1 (6 bases). CDR1 and CDR2 (germline): SQVTM, ANQGSEA. The V end lost 0 bases, the J end lost 12 bases, and 11 bases lay between the germline ends. The CDR3 consists of 11 residues. CDR3 in amino acids: CSVEEDSSDTF. In DNA form, the CDR3 reads TGCAGCGTTGAAGAGGACAGTTCCGACACCTTC.

A note on this clonotype: This may be a read error, as it is one base from a much larger clone. The chain links TRBV5-1 to TRBJ2-1; D ambiguous. In germline, CDR1 is SGHRS, CDR2 YFSETQ. The CDR3 is 12 amino acids. The CDR3 sequence: CASSLVNNEQCF. The CDR3, as DNA: TGCGCCAGCAGCTTGGTTAACAATGAGCAGTGCTTC.

With respect to this clonotype: This may come from a read error, since a much larger clone is one base off. The rearrangement uses TRBV27 and TRBJ2-6, with a tentative D call TRBD1 (5 bases). The germline V gene encodes CDR1 MNHEY and CDR2 SMNVEV (reference sequence). The CDR3 is 15 amino acids. The CDR3 nucleotides read TGTGCCATCAGTTTAAGGGGAACTGGGGCCAACGTCCTGACTTTC. Translation: CAISLRGTGANVLTF.

The chain employs TRBV19 and TRBJ1-3; TRBD1 might be the D (5 bases). The CDR3 sequence is 10 residues long. The V and J ends lost 10 bases and 7 bases respectively, with 8 bases between them. CDR1 is LNHDA and CDR2 is SQIVND in the germline V gene (reference sequence). The CDR3 DNA follows: TGTGCCACCCGGGGGAACACCATATATTTT. Its translation: CATRGNTIYF.

This clonotype came up many times. The chain uses TRBV6-2 or TRBV6-3 and TRBJ2-1; D is possibly TRBD1 (6 bases). The CDR3 spans 16 residues. CDR1 and CDR2 (germline): MNHEY, SVGEGT. Trimming removed 2 bases from V and 0 bases from J, with 11 bases in between. CDR3 DNA sequence: TGTGCCAGCAGTTACGGGGGCGGTAGCTCCTACAATGAGCAGTTCTTC. This codes for CASSYGGGSSYNEQFF.

This clonotype appeared a few times. V usage is TRBV19 and J usage is TRBJ1-4; D gene ambiguous. V lost 5 bases to trimming and J lost 3 bases, with 19 bases between them. This CDR3 is built from 17 residues. Looked up from germline, CDR1 is LNHDA and CDR2 is SQIVND (reference sequence). This CDR3 is CASSYRFILAANEKLFF. For the CDR3, the DNA is TGTGCCAGTAGTTACAGATTTATCCTTGCGGCTAATGAAAAACTGTTTTTT. The entire variable domain, with the rest obtained from reference TRBV19 and TRBJ1-4, is as follows: DGGITQSPKYLFRKEGQNVTLSCEQNLNHDAMYWYRQDPGQGLRLIYYSQIVNDFQKGDIAEGYSVSREKKESFPLTVTSAQKNPTAFYLCASSYRFILAANEKLFFGSGTQLSVL.

V is TRBV4-1 and J is TRBJ2-7, with 7 bases identical to TRBD1. Trimming cost V 4 bases and J 7 bases; bases outside gene matches: 16. The CDR3 consists of 16 residues. Germline lookup yields CDR1 MGHRA and CDR2 YSYEKL. The chain's CDR3 is CASSRLPTGTGGEQYF. CDR3 sequence (DNA): TGCGCCAGCAGCCGACTTCCGACAGGGACCGGCGGAGAGCAGTACTTC.

The chain links TRBV19 to TRBJ2-7, with 11 nucleotides matching TRBD1. The length of the CDR3 is 16 residues. Looked up from germline, CDR1 is LNHDA and CDR2 is SQIVND (reference sequence). Unmatched junction bases numbered 10, after V lost 5 bases and J lost 4 bases. DNA for the CDR3: TGTGCCAGTAGTCAAAAGTCTGGGACAGGGGGTTACGAGCAGTACTTC. Translated: CASSQKSGTGGYEQYF.

In its sample, this clonotype was seen many times. The chain is built from TRBV9 and TRBJ2-5; D call uncertain. This CDR3 comprises 15 residues. Trimming took off 1 base at V and 2 bases at J, with 12 bases between the two ends. Germline assignment: CDR1 SGDLS and CDR2 YYNGEE. The CDR3 nucleotides read TGTGCCAGCAGCGTATCTCCCTCAAGGCAAGAGACCCAGTACTTC. It is translated as CASSVSPSRQETQYF.

This clonotype was seen ten or more times. The CDR3 sequence: CSARPDRARPEAFF. The CDR3 DNA follows: TGCAGTGCTAGACCCGACAGGGCTAGACCTGAAGCTTTCTTT. The V gene is TRBV20-1, the J gene TRBJ1-1, with TRBD1 matching over 7 bases. Per germline, CDR1 DFQATT and CDR2 SNEGSKA (reference sequence). This CDR3 is 14 amino acids long. V gave up 2 bases and J gave up 6 bases; unmatched junction bases: 9.

There are many counts of this clonotype. The chain is built from TRBV10-3 and TRBJ2-1; a possible D gene is TRBD2 (6 bases). From germline, CDR1 is ENHRY and CDR2 SYGVKD. CDR3 length equals 15 residues. Trimming cost V 0 bases and J 5 bases, with 11 bases left between them. As DNA, the CDR3 is TGTGCCATCAGTGAGTCATTAGCGGCAGACAATGAGCAGTTCTTC. This translates into CAISESLAADNEQFF.

This clonotype was found many times. This chain uses TRBV9 with TRBJ2-3; 10 nucleotides match TRBD2. This CDR3 has 19 amino acids. The junction had 18 bases not matched to a gene; V was cut back by 0 bases and J by 8 bases. Germline loops: CDR1 SGDLS, CDR2 YYNGEE. The CDR3 is CASSVDPTQLAGTLGTQYF. The CDR3 DNA reads as TGTGCCAGCAGCGTAGACCCAACGCAACTAGCGGGGACGTTAGGTACGCAGTATTTT.

This clonotype was seen repeatedly, ten times or more. J is TRBJ2-5 and V is TRBV30, with D possibly being TRBD2 (7 bases). V was cut by 0 bases and J by 4 bases, with 12 bases left in between. Per germline, CDR1 GTSNPN and CDR2 SVGIG (reference sequence). The CDR3 runs to 14 residues. The CDR3, as DNA: TGTGCCTGGAGTGTACGAAGGGGGGGAGAGACCCAGTACTTC. Amino acids: CAWSVRRGGETQYF.

The chain is built from TRBV9 and TRBJ1-4; 7 bases line up with TRBD1. CDR3 length: 14 residues. Germline V gene lookup returns CDR1 SGDLS and CDR2 YYNGEE. Losses at the gene ends were 3 bases for V and 4 bases for J; bases not matched to a gene: 3. The CDR3, as DNA: TGTGCCAGCAGCGAGGGACAGAATAATGAAAAACTGTTTTTT. Its protein product is CASSEGQNNEKLFF.

The chain joins TRBV5-1 to TRBJ2-1, with D maybe TRBD2 (6 bases). The CDR3 runs 15 residues. V was cut by 4 bases and J by 7 bases, with 18 bases left in between. Germline V gives CDR1 SGHRS, CDR2 YFSETQ. Here the CDR3 reads CASSKGLQNRNEQFF. The CDR3 bases are TGCGCCAGCAGCAAGGGACTTCAGAACCGGAATGAGCAGTTCTTC.

This clonotype occurred many times. CDR3 residues: CASSREQSLPLHF. CDR3 DNA sequence: TGTGCCAGCAGCCGTGAACAGTCTTTACCCCTCCACTTT. V gene TRBV28 combines with J gene TRBJ1-6, with D hard to call. CDR3 length equals 13 residues. The V end lost 6 bases, the J end lost 12 bases, and 15 bases lay between the germline ends. Germline CDR1 is MDHEN and CDR2 is SYDVKM.

This chain joins TRBV5-4 and TRBJ1-3; 10 bases map to TRBD1. The CDR3 extends over 16 amino acids. The J segment lost 2 bases and the V segment lost 5 bases, leaving 7 bases of the junction unmatched. CDR1 and CDR2 from the germline V gene are SGHNT and YYREEE (reference sequence). CDR3 region: CASSLRQGAPGNTIYF. The DNA for the CDR3 is TGTGCCAGCAGTTTGAGACAGGGGGCGCCTGGAAACACCATATATTTT.

The chain couples TRBV15 to TRBJ2-5; TRBD2 might be the D (6 bases). Germline CDR1 and CDR2: LNHNV and YYDKDF (reference sequence). There are 16 residues in the CDR3. V was shortened by 1 base and J by 1 base, with 13 bases between the two germline ends. The CDR3, as DNA: TGTGCCACCAGCAGAGGCCCGGGGGATTCCCAAGAGACCCAGTACTTC. This sequence encodes CATSRGPGDSQETQYF.

V usage is TRBV19 and J usage is TRBJ2-1; D perhaps matches TRBD2 (5 bases). This CDR3 is 19 amino acids long. Germline V lookup: CDR1 LNHDA, CDR2 SQIVND (reference sequence). The ends were cut back, 2 bases at V and 0 bases at J, with 20 bases in the middle. Here the CDR3 reads CASSIRIEGASLSYNEQFF. The CDR3 DNA reads as TGTGCCAGTAGTATAAGGATTGAGGGCGCGAGCCTCTCCTACAATGAGCAGTTCTTC.